What follows describes a single T cell receptor beta chain. Its antigen is not identified. This entry comes from a study of cytomegalovirus exposure and HLA in healthy donors. Findings and limits, study-wide: Cytomegalovirus status was reportedly diagnosed by the classifier with high specificity and sensitivity.

V lost 1 base, J lost 2 bases, and 13 bases lay in between. Germline loops: CDR1 SGHRS, CDR2 YFSETQ. This CDR3 has 15 residues. A multiplex PCR was run with 60 Vbeta primers and 13 Jbeta primers. Only in-frame clones appear in the TCRdb table, and some are missing; sequencing was by immunoSEQ multiplex PCR. This table holds about 160,000 clones, more than 65% found once. V usage is TRBV5-1 and J usage is TRBJ2-7; D is possibly TRBD1 (6 bases). The clonotype comes from a middle-aged man in good health and CMV-seropositive. The sequenced sample consisted of PBMCs. The CDR3 spells CASSLRDTLPYEQYF. CDR3 coding DNA: TGCGCCAGCAGCTTGCGGGACACCCTTCCCTACGAGCAGTACTTC.